This T cell receptor beta chain was documented in a study of CD8+ T cells in alopecia areata. Study in general: Severity scores in treated patients reflected the percentage of scalp affected.

Treatment of the sample: oral pan-JAK inhibitor, 5-10 mg twice daily. A few counts support this clone. RNA was extracted and reverse transcribed into cDNA as the sequencing template. Clones were sequenced by immunoSEQ multiplex PCR, and TCRdb holds only the in-frame ones, with some missing. The sample holds 110,000 or so clones; approximately 52% are singletons and the top ten take more than 25%. CDR3 size: 12 residues. CDR1 and CDR2 (germline): SQVTM, ANQGSEA. The ends were cut back, 5 bases at V and 7 bases at J, with 12 bases in the middle. The receptor was derived from a human donor with alopecia areata. Sample: CD8+ T cells sorted from blood, taken at week 4, from a patient treated with tofacitinib. The chain carries TRBV29-1 and TRBJ2-1, with D possibly matching TRBD1 (6 bases). Here the CDR3 reads CSVPDRLNEQFF. CDR3 DNA: TGCAGCGTTCCTGACAGGTTGAATGAGCAGTTCTTC.